The source of this T cell receptor beta chain is a study of T-cell reconstitution after alpha-beta-depleted transplantation in children. CDR1 and CDR2 from the germline V gene are KGHSH and LQKENI. Trimming took off 2 bases at V and 10 bases at J, with 15 bases between the two ends. The CDR3 has 15 amino acids. The TCRbeta library incorporated unique molecular identifiers. Using its own MiXCR run on the PCR reads, TCRdb lists one record per CDR3 protein. The sample holds 350,000 to 400,000 distinct CDR3 sequences, roughly 15% seen once. The material was PBMCs, obtained from the stem cell graft. This chain joins TRBV18 and TRBJ1-6, with D perhaps TRBD1 (6 bases). This receptor was identified in a human donor who donated a stem cell graft to a child with Fanconi anemia. The DNA of the CDR3 is TGTGCCAGCTCACCAACACAGGGAGAGGAGTCACCCCTCCACTTT. Translating it yields CASSPTQGEESPLHF.